Sequencing of this T cell receptor beta chain was carried out in a study of cytomegalovirus exposure and HLA in healthy donors. This CDR3 comprises 16 residues. Germline loops: CDR1 LNHNV, CDR2 YYDKDF (reference sequence). Trimming stripped 0 bases from V and 2 bases from J, with 11 bases between. PCR was performed using 60 Vbeta and 13 Jbeta primers. Using immunoSEQ multiplex PCR, the repertoire was profiled, and TCRdb retains in-frame clones only, with some absent. The data show around 170,000 clones, approximately 84% seen once. The sequence was obtained from a man aged 45-65 years in good health and CMV-seronegative. Sequencing used PBMCs. The chain combines TRBV15 with TRBJ1-5; D gene unclear. The CDR3 DNA reads TGTGCCACCAGCAGAGATCAAACAACCGGCAATCAGCCCCAGCATTTT. Translation gives CATSRDQTTGNQPQHF.